Listed below are T cell receptor beta chains from one sample, sequenced in a study of blood T cell repertoires in COVID-19. Assay used: immunoSEQ multiplex PCR; TCRdb lists only in-frame clones, some missing. The repertoire holds around 190,000 clones, with less than 85% as singletons. Sequencing was done on a sample of peripheral blood. The receptors here all came from a woman in her 50s with acute or convalescent COVID-19. CDR3s include the opening cysteine and the closing phenylalanine or tryptophan. The order of the fields is clone size, D gene, J gene, V gene, CDR3 protein, CDR3 DNA. A D gene is named only where the DNA matches it firmly. Clone size is not always given. Where it is, it says once, few, many or a class for expanded clones.

clone size: NA; D gene: NA; J gene: TRBJ2-7; V gene: TRBV4-2; CDR3 protein: CASSQSSQGGLGEQYF; CDR3 DNA: TGTGCCAGCAGCCAATCCTCCCAGGGGGGATTGGGCGAGCAGTACTTC
clone size: NA; D gene: TRBD2; J gene: TRBJ2-2; V gene: TRBV19; CDR3 protein: CASISGGVTGELFF; CDR3 DNA: TGTGCCAGTATTTCTGGGGGGGTAACCGGGGAGCTGTTTTTT
clone size: NA; D gene: NA; J gene: TRBJ2-2; V gene: TRBV9; CDR3 protein: CASSVEWGLTNTGELFF; CDR3 DNA: TGTGCCAGCAGCGTAGAATGGGGGCTCACGAACACCGGGGAGCTGTTTTTT
clone size: few; D gene: TRBD2; J gene: TRBJ2-4; V gene: TRBV19; CDR3 protein: CASSRREYNIQYF; CDR3 DNA: TGTGCCAGTAGTCGGCGGGAGTATAACATTCAGTACTTC
clone size: NA; D gene: NA; J gene: TRBJ2-1; V gene: TRBV27; CDR3 protein: CASSLRGGTSYNEQFF; CDR3 DNA: TGTGCCAGCAGTTTAAGGGGGGGAACCTCCTACAATGAGCAGTTCTTC
clone size: NA; D gene: NA; J gene: TRBJ2-3; V gene: TRBV10-3; CDR3 protein: CAIGKRGTLNTDTQYF; CDR3 DNA: TGTGCCATCGGGAAACGGGGGACCCTGAACACAGATACGCAGTATTTT
clone size: NA; D gene: TRBD2; J gene: TRBJ2-1; V gene: TRBV28; CDR3 protein: CASSLRGTSGTNEQFF; CDR3 DNA: TGTGCCAGCAGTTTAAGGGGGACTAGCGGGACGAATGAGCAGTTCTTC
clone size: few; D gene: NA; J gene: TRBJ1-2; V gene: TRBV28; CDR3 protein: CAGTGRANYGYTF; CDR3 DNA: TGTGCCGGCACGGGTAGAGCTAACTATGGCTACACCTTC
clone size: NA; D gene: NA; J gene: TRBJ1-3; V gene: TRBV6-5; CDR3 protein: CASSYRGSSGNTIYF; CDR3 DNA: TGTGCCAGCAGTTACAGGGGGAGCTCTGGAAACACCATATATTTT
clone size: NA; D gene: NA; J gene: TRBJ2-2; V gene: TRBV9; CDR3 protein: CASSVGESNTGELFF; CDR3 DNA: TGTGCCAGCAGCGTAGGGGAGTCGAACACCGGGGAGCTGTTTTTT
clone size: NA; D gene: NA; J gene: TRBJ1-6; V gene: TRBV7-2; CDR3 protein: CASRGGGNNSPLHF; CDR3 DNA: TGTGCCAGCCGCGGGGGGGGAAATAATTCACCCCTCCACTTT
clone size: few; D gene: TRBD2; J gene: TRBJ2-3; V gene: TRBV5-1; CDR3 protein: CASRESSGESSTDTQYF; CDR3 DNA: TGCGCCAGCAGGGAGTCTAGCGGAGAATCTAGCACAGATACGCAGTATTTT
clone size: once; D gene: TRBD1; J gene: TRBJ2-6; V gene: TRBV18; CDR3 protein: CASSPWDRDPFSGANVLTF; CDR3 DNA: TGTGCCAGCTCACCATGGGACAGGGATCCTTTCTCTGGGGCCAACGTCCTGACTTTC
clone size: NA; D gene: NA; J gene: TRBJ2-1; V gene: TRBV25-1; CDR3 protein: CASSEGGSGIYNEQFF; CDR3 DNA: TGTGCCAGCAGTGAAGGGGGTAGCGGTATATACAATGAGCAGTTCTTC
clone size: NA; D gene: NA; J gene: TRBJ1-3; V gene: TRBV6-5; CDR3 protein: CASRAVNTIYF; CDR3 DNA: TGTGCCAGCAGAGCGGTGAACACCATATATTTT
clone size: once; D gene: NA; J gene: TRBJ2-3; V gene: TRBV6-1; CDR3 protein: CASSEGSVRVTDTQYF; CDR3 DNA: TGTGCCAGCAGTGAAGGGTCGGTCAGGGTCACAGATACGCAGTATTTT
clone size: NA; D gene: TRBD2; J gene: TRBJ2-1; V gene: TRBV9; CDR3 protein: CASSVGASGYYNEQFF; CDR3 DNA: TGTGCCAGCAGCGTAGGGGCTAGCGGATACTACAATGAGCAGTTCTTC
clone size: NA; D gene: TRBD2; J gene: TRBJ2-5; V gene: TRBV5-1; CDR3 protein: CASHSGSETQYF; CDR3 DNA: TGCGCCAGCCATAGCGGGAGCGAGACCCAGTACTTC
clone size: NA; D gene: NA; J gene: TRBJ2-7; V gene: TRBV6-2/TRBV6-3; CDR3 protein: CASSYAQGGLYEQYF; CDR3 DNA: TGTGCCAGCAGTTACGCCCAGGGGGGACTGTACGAGCAGTACTTC
clone size: NA; D gene: TRBD1; J gene: TRBJ1-5; V gene: TRBV18; CDR3 protein: CASTDLGTGLTQPQHF; CDR3 DNA: TGTGCCAGCACCGACCTCGGGACAGGGTTGACTCAGCCCCAGCATTTT
clone size: once; D gene: NA; J gene: TRBJ1-6; V gene: TRBV7-2; CDR3 protein: CASSLGPGSPLHF; CDR3 DNA: TGTGCCAGCAGCTTAGGCCCGGGTTCACCCCTCCACTTT
clone size: NA; D gene: NA; J gene: TRBJ1-2; V gene: TRBV11-2; CDR3 protein: CASSLDSGAINYGYTF; CDR3 DNA: TGTGCCAGCAGCTTAGATAGTGGGGCTATAAACTATGGCTACACCTTC
clone size: once; D gene: NA; J gene: TRBJ2-7; V gene: TRBV28; CDR3 protein: CASSLKGYEQYF; CDR3 DNA: TGTGCCAGCAGTCTGAAGGGGTACGAGCAGTACTTC
clone size: NA; D gene: NA; J gene: TRBJ1-1; V gene: TRBV29-1; CDR3 protein: CSVVQRMNTEAFF; CDR3 DNA: TGCAGCGTTGTGCAGCGCATGAACACTGAAGCTTTCTTT
clone size: once; D gene: NA; J gene: TRBJ1-4; V gene: TRBV3-1/TRBV3-2; CDR3 protein: CASSQLTAEKLFF; CDR3 DNA: TGTGCCAGCAGCCAGTTGACAGCTGAAAAACTGTTTTTT
clone size: NA; D gene: TRBD1; J gene: TRBJ1-6; V gene: TRBV11-2; CDR3 protein: CASRRYRQGSSPLHF; CDR3 DNA: TGTGCCAGCAGGCGCTACAGACAGGGCTCCTCACCCCTCCACTTT
clone size: NA; D gene: NA; J gene: TRBJ1-3; V gene: TRBV14; CDR3 protein: CASSHDEIRLSRDPFISGNTIYF; CDR3 DNA: TGTGCCAGCAGCCATGACGAAATTCGACTCTCCAGGGATCCCTTTATCTCTGGAAACACCATATATTTT
clone size: NA; D gene: TRBD1; J gene: TRBJ1-2; V gene: TRBV5-4; CDR3 protein: CASSLTGGIGYGYTF; CDR3 DNA: TGTGCCAGCAGCCTGACAGGGGGCATTGGCTATGGCTACACCTTC
clone size: few; D gene: TRBD1; J gene: TRBJ1-3; V gene: TRBV7-9; CDR3 protein: CASSPVDRGSSGNTIYF; CDR3 DNA: TGTGCCAGCAGCCCAGTAGACAGGGGCTCCTCTGGAAACACCATATATTTT
clone size: NA; D gene: NA; J gene: TRBJ2-2; V gene: TRBV29-1; CDR3 protein: CSVRKGGTGELFF; CDR3 DNA: TGCAGCGTTCGTAAAGGGGGCACCGGGGAGCTGTTTTTT
clone size: once; D gene: TRBD2; J gene: TRBJ2-5; V gene: TRBV7-2; CDR3 protein: CASSLGGGNSGETQYF; CDR3 DNA: TGTGCCAGCAGCTTAGGCGGGGGTAATTCGGGAGAGACCCAGTACTTC
clone size: few; D gene: NA; J gene: TRBJ2-7; V gene: TRBV4-1; CDR3 protein: CASSQFSGLIYEQYF; CDR3 DNA: TGCGCCAGCAGCCAATTCAGCGGGTTAATCTACGAGCAGTACTTC
clone size: NA; D gene: TRBD1; J gene: TRBJ2-3; V gene: TRBV5-5; CDR3 protein: CASSLVRRTGIRTDTQYF; CDR3 DNA: TGTGCCAGCAGCTTGGTGCGGCGGACAGGGATTCGCACAGATACGCAGTATTTT
clone size: NA; D gene: NA; J gene: TRBJ1-1; V gene: TRBV18; CDR3 protein: CASSLSKSTEAFF; CDR3 DNA: TGTGCCAGCTCACTATCGAAGAGCACTGAAGCTTTCTTT
clone size: NA; D gene: NA; J gene: TRBJ2-1; V gene: TRBV5-4; CDR3 protein: CASSLGGSIYNEQFF; CDR3 DNA: TGTGCCAGCAGCTTGGGAGGGAGTATCTACAATGAGCAGTTCTTC
clone size: few; D gene: TRBD2; J gene: TRBJ2-5; V gene: TRBV11-2; CDR3 protein: CASSSIRGLEVGETQYF; CDR3 DNA: TGTGCCAGCAGCTCAATTCGTGGACTAGAGGTCGGAGAGACCCAGTACTTC
clone size: NA; D gene: NA; J gene: TRBJ1-1; V gene: TRBV5-6; CDR3 protein: CASSLRQNPNENTEAFF; CDR3 DNA: TGTGCCAGCAGCCTTAGACAGAACCCTAACGAGAACACTGAAGCTTTCTTT
clone size: NA; D gene: TRBD1; J gene: TRBJ2-1; V gene: TRBV28; CDR3 protein: CASSPPQRQGGLYNEQFF; CDR3 DNA: TGTGCCAGCAGTCCGCCGCAAAGACAGGGCGGGTTATACAATGAGCAGTTCTTC
clone size: NA; D gene: NA; J gene: TRBJ1-1; V gene: TRBV29-1; CDR3 protein: CSGQSTEAFF; CDR3 DNA: TGCAGCGGGCAGTCGACTGAAGCTTTCTTT
clone size: NA; D gene: TRBD2; J gene: TRBJ2-6; V gene: TRBV4-1; CDR3 protein: CASSQVQTSGVTSGANVLTF; CDR3 DNA: TGCGCCAGCAGCCAAGTTCAGACTAGCGGGGTTACCTCTGGGGCCAACGTCCTGACTTTC
clone size: NA; D gene: NA; J gene: TRBJ1-6; V gene: TRBV20-1; CDR3 protein: CSAGGGSPLHF; CDR3 DNA: TGCAGTGCTGGGGGGGGTTCACCCCTCCACTTT
clone size: NA; D gene: NA; J gene: TRBJ2-7; V gene: TRBV27; CDR3 protein: CASSLSDLRAYEQYF; CDR3 DNA: TGTGCCAGCAGTTTATCTGACCTACGGGCCTACGAGCAGTACTTC
clone size: NA; D gene: NA; J gene: TRBJ1-4; V gene: TRBV5-4; CDR3 protein: CASSQTTGNNEKLFF; CDR3 DNA: TGTGCCAGCAGCCAAACGACAGGCAATAATGAAAAGCTGTTTTTT
clone size: NA; D gene: NA; J gene: TRBJ1-5; V gene: TRBV5-6; CDR3 protein: CASSFFTLSDGGNQPQHF; CDR3 DNA: TGTGCCAGCAGCTTCTTCACCCTCTCCGACGGGGGCAATCAGCCCCAGCATTTT
clone size: NA; D gene: TRBD1; J gene: TRBJ1-4; V gene: TRBV27; CDR3 protein: CASSLRDSLTSATNEKLFF; CDR3 DNA: TGTGCCAGCAGTCTTCGGGACAGCCTTACCTCGGCAACTAATGAAAAACTGTTTTTT
clone size: NA; D gene: TRBD2; J gene: TRBJ2-2; V gene: TRBV24-1; CDR3 protein: CATSLTSVRGAGELFF; CDR3 DNA: TGTGCCACCAGTCTCACTAGCGTTAGGGGTGCCGGGGAGCTGTTTTTT
clone size: NA; D gene: TRBD2; J gene: TRBJ2-5; V gene: TRBV28; CDR3 protein: CASSSQGLAGALQETQYF; CDR3 DNA: TGTGCCAGCAGTTCGCAAGGACTAGCGGGGGCACTCCAAGAGACCCAGTACTTC
clone size: NA; D gene: TRBD1; J gene: TRBJ2-2; V gene: TRBV28; CDR3 protein: CASRIQGAGTGELFF; CDR3 DNA: TGTGCCAGCAGAATACAGGGGGCGGGCACCGGGGAGCTGTTTTTT
clone size: NA; D gene: NA; J gene: TRBJ2-3; V gene: TRBV7-2; CDR3 protein: CASSLWTFRVYF; CDR3 DNA: TGTGCCAGCAGCTTATGGACTTTCCGGGTGTATTTT
clone size: NA; D gene: NA; J gene: TRBJ2-3; V gene: TRBV19; CDR3 protein: CASSIRRTSTDTQYF; CDR3 DNA: TGTGCCAGTAGTATACGCAGGACTAGCACAGATACGCAGTATTTT